One sample yielded the 16 T cell receptor beta chains listed below, sequenced in a study of a mutant IDH1 vaccine in newly diagnosed glioma. The protocol was immunoSEQ multiplex PCR, while the TCRdb copy is restricted to in-frame clones and leaves out a portion. This table has about 92,000 clones, about four fifths appearing once. Specified time point: baseline, week 1 (first vaccination visit). The treatment here: pre-vaccination baseline after standard-of-care therapy. The specimen comprised PBMCs, sampled from a glioma patient treated with radiotherapy, temozolomide or both. Receptor source: a man in his forties with glioma.

This clone was observed a few times. The chain combines TRBV6-5 with TRBJ1-1; D ambiguous. Germline V gene data show CDR1 as MNHEY and CDR2 as SVGAGI. V shed 2 bases and J shed 5 bases, with 0 bases lying between them. There are 10 residues in the CDR3. This CDR3 reads CASSYTEAFF. DNA for the CDR3: TGTGCCAGCAGTTACACTGAAGCTTTCTTT.

This clone was seen only a few times. The chain recombines TRBV14 with TRBJ2-1; either TRBD1 or TRBD2 may supply D (6 bases each). Looked up from germline, CDR1 is SGHDN and CDR2 is FVKESK. This CDR3 has 16 residues. Trimming removed 1 base at V and 9 bases at J, with 19 bases between. CDR3 bases: TGTGCCAGCAGCCAAGGGGGGGCGCGCATTCCTGGTGAGCAGTTCTTC. Its protein is CASSQGGARIPGEQFF.

The J gene is TRBJ2-7, the V gene TRBV7-2; perhaps TRBD2 as D (6 bases). The CDR3 has 17 amino acids. Trimming shortened V by 1 base and J by 3 bases, and 19 bases separated the two germline ends. Germline values: CDR1 SGHTA, CDR2 FQGNSA. Here the CDR3 DNA reads TGTGCCAGCAGCTTAGGACGGGGACGGCTAGCGTACTACGAGCAGTACTTC. Protein: CASSLGRGRLAYYEQYF.

The chain employs TRBV10-3 and TRBJ2-5; no clear D. Per the germline V gene, CDR1 is ENHRY and CDR2 is SYGVKD. The CDR3 totals 13 residues. The V end lost 6 bases, the J end lost 7 bases, and 15 bases lay between the germline ends. The CDR3 loop is CAISDDGMGTQYF. The CDR3, as DNA: TGTGCCATCAGCGACGACGGAATGGGGACCCAGTACTTC.

This sequence joins TRBV25-1 and TRBJ2-2; D gene ambiguous. Trimming took 0 bases from V and 0 from J, leaving 11 bases between them. Germline V lookup: CDR1 MGHDK, CDR2 SYGVNS. This CDR3 spans 17 amino acids. CDR3 in DNA: TGTGCCAGCAGTGAATACGGTAGTTGGACGAACACCGGGGAGCTGTTTTTT. It translates to CASSEYGSWTNTGELFF.

This clone appeared a few times. V gene TRBV7-9 combines with J gene TRBJ1-2; no clear D gene. Germline CDR1 is SEHNR and CDR2 is FQNEAQ (reference sequence). The CDR3 totals 12 residues. Trimming shortened V by 1 base and J by 7 bases, and 7 bases separated the two germline ends. CDR3 protein: CASSLEGGGYTF. The CDR3 DNA reads TGTGCCAGCAGCTTAGAGGGAGGTGGCTACACCTTC. Combining the CDR3 with reference TRBV7-9 and TRBJ1-2 gives the whole variable domain DTGVSQNPRHKITKRGQNVTFRCDPISEHNRLYWYRQTLGQGPEFLTYFQNEAQLEKSRLLSDRFSAERPKGSFSTLEIQRTEQGDSAMYLCASSLEGGGYTFGSGTRLTVV.

The rearrangement uses TRBV5-1 and TRBJ2-5; the D is unclear. The V end was cut by 5 bases, the J end by 2 bases, with 7 bases between. Germline lookup yields CDR1 SGHRS and CDR2 YFSETQ. The CDR3 is 12 amino acids. DNA for the CDR3: TGCGCCAGCAGTGTCAGTCAAGAGACCCAGTACTTC. Translated: CASSVSQETQYF.

V and J are TRBV7-2 and TRBJ1-5; D remains unclear. Germline lookup yields CDR1 SGHTA and CDR2 FQGNSA. V was clipped by 6 bases and J by 1 base, with 10 bases between them. The CDR3 has 14 amino acids. The CDR3 sequence is CASSSKDSNQPQHF. In DNA, the CDR3 is TGTGCCAGCAGTTCGAAGGACAGCAATCAGCCCCAGCATTTT.

The chain has TRBV2 and TRBJ1-6; the match to TRBD1 covers 7 bases. From germline, CDR1 is SNHLY and CDR2 FYNNEI. CDR3 size: 15 residues. V dropped 6 bases and J dropped 7; count of bases not matched to a gene: 9. This CDR3 is CASSRQGSKNSPLHF. The CDR3, as DNA: TGTGCCAGCAGCAGACAGGGTTCGAAGAATTCACCCCTCCACTTT.

The chain employs TRBV6-5 and TRBJ1-2; D call uncertain. V shed 4 bases and J shed 4 bases, with 16 bases lying between them. Germline lookup yields CDR1 MNHEY and CDR2 SVGAGI. CDR3 length equals 15 residues. The chain's CDR3 is CASSSGRVELYGYTF. CDR3 sequence (DNA): TGTGCCAGCAGTTCTGGTCGGGTCGAACTCTATGGCTACACCTTC.

The table lists this clone with a count of one. V and J are TRBV19 and TRBJ2-7; D is possibly TRBD1 or TRBD2 (5 bases each). CDR1 and CDR2 from the germline V gene are LNHDA and SQIVND (reference sequence). Trimming left V 3 bases short and J 3 bases short, with 12 bases between. There are 14 residues in the CDR3. The DNA of the CDR3 is TGTGCCAGTAGTATTAGGCATGGGGGCTACGAGCAGTACTTC. Translating it yields CASSIRHGGYEQYF.

The chain has TRBV29-1 and TRBJ2-7; the D gene could be TRBD1 or TRBD2 (7 bases each). This CDR3 region has 11 residues. V lost 4 bases to trimming and J lost 7 bases, with 11 bases between them. Germline values: CDR1 SQVTM, CDR2 ANQGSEA. DNA of the CDR3: TGCAGCGTTGGACAGGGAGGGGAGCAGTACTTC. This translates into CSVGQGGEQYF.

V is TRBV11-2 and J is TRBJ1-4; D unclear. This CDR3 is 15 amino acids long. The germline V and J ends were trimmed by 0 bases and 1 base, with 6 bases remaining between them. From germline, CDR1 is SGHAT and CDR2 FQNNGV. The CDR3: CASSLEGRTNEKLFF. The CDR3 DNA is TGTGCCAGCAGCTTAGAGGGGAGAACTAATGAAAAACTGTTTTTT. The complete variable domain, with remaining parts taken from reference TRBV11-2 and TRBJ1-4, reads EAGVAQSPRYKIIEKRQSVAFWCNPISGHATLYWYQQILGQGPKLLIQFQNNGVVDDSQLPKDRFSAERLKGVDSTLKIQPAKLEDSAVYLCASSLEGRTNEKLFFGSGTQLSVL.

The gene calls are TRBV18 and TRBJ2-7, with D maybe TRBD1 (6 bases). The CDR3 consists of 13 residues. Between the trimmed V and J ends, which lost 3 bases and 5 bases, there was a span of 11 bases. CDR1 is KGHSH and CDR2 is LQKENI in the germline V gene. The CDR3 DNA reads as TGTGCCAGCTCACCCCGACAGGACAACGAGCAGTACTTC. It codes for CASSPRQDNEQYF.

The gene calls are TRBV29-1 and TRBJ2-5; D unresolved. CDR1 SQVTM and CDR2 ANQGSEA come from the germline V gene. The CDR3 length is 12 residues. V lost 3 bases and J 5 bases, leaving 10 bases between the germline ends. CDR3 region: CSVDDSLETQYF. The CDR3 region has the DNA TGCAGCGTTGATGACTCGTTGGAGACCCAGTACTTC.

The chain has TRBV13 and TRBJ1-3; weak D call: TRBD1 (6 bases). Per germline, CDR1 PRHDT and CDR2 FYEKMQ (reference sequence). V lost 5 bases and J 0 bases, leaving 17 bases between the germline ends. CDR3 length equals 17 residues. The CDR3 here is CASSQRGGRSSGNTIYF. DNA for the CDR3: TGTGCCAGCAGCCAGAGGGGGGGACGTAGCTCTGGAAACACCATATATTTT.